This T cell receptor beta chain was captured in a study of radiotherapy plus CTLA-4 blockade in lung cancer (dated by TCRdb to 2017 to 2018). Looking at the study overall: Among enrolled patients, about 17% had an objective response and 25% to 35% reached disease control.

Broad study findings and their caveats: The strongest predictors of response, as reported, were early dynamic changes in blood T cell clones along with a rise in serum interferon-beta after radiation. After treatment with radiotherapy and ipilimumab, TCR clones that came from tumors expanded in the peripheral blood.

Receptor amplification or capture employed the immunoSEQ multiplex PCR assay. TCRdb stores this immuneACCESS table with in-frame sequences only. Part of the clones is absent; in the studies checked, under half of the shortfall reflects unresolved V genes, and no reason is known for the rest. Within this sample are 62,000 or so clones, with around 80% of them counted one time only. Over 7.5% of the sample comes from the top ten. Of note for this clone: The specificity of this receptor is unknown. Within one base of it there is no much larger clone, and no base qualities were kept.

The CDR3 starts with the cysteine, ends with the phenylalanine, and has 14 residues. The entry retains the CDR3 DNA only, 42 bases that are in frame from base 1. Trimming at the junction amounts to 3 bases on V and 5 bases on J, and the germline ends lie 10 bases apart. From the germline V gene (reference sequence), CDR1 is MNHEY and CDR2 is SMNVEV. The study evaluated CTLA-4 blockade (ipilimumab) given together with focal radiation therapy in patients who had chemo-refractory metastatic non-small-cell lung cancer. The sample here was peripheral blood, taken from a patient treated with radiotherapy plus ipilimumab. The TCR sequence derives from a human donor with non-small cell lung cancer who had a complete response to radiotherapy plus ipilimumab. Rearrangement joined TRBV27 to TRBJ1-4; the D gene lacks a confident call. The nucleotide sequence is TGTGCCAGCAGTTTGGGTCCCGCCAATGAAAAACTGTTTTTT. This is translated as CASSLGPANEKLFF.